A selection of T cell receptor beta chains follows, all from one sample in a study of immune cell composition in non-small cell lung cancer. Repertoires were generated with immunoSEQ multiplex PCR, while TCRdb's copy carries only in-frame clones and drops some. Of 5,000 to 7,500 clones in the sample, 78% were seen once. Sequenced sample: lung tumor tissue. The source of these receptors is a human donor with non-small cell lung cancer. The CDR3 runs from the conserved cysteine through the conserved F or W. The D gene is left open where the match is weak. Expanded clones get a size class; other rows say once, few or many, or leave the size out.

TRBD1 TRBJ2-2 . TRBV4-1 CASSQGTGTNTGELFF TGCGCCAGCAGCCAAGGGACAGGGACGAACACCGGGGAGCTGTTTTTT
. TRBJ1-2 few TRBV4-3 CASSQELADAGYGYTF TGCGCCAGCAGCCAAGAGTTAGCAGACGCTGGCTATGGCTACACCTTC
TRBD2 TRBJ2-1 . TRBV28 CASTLGTSGIPEQFF TGTGCCAGCACCCTCGGGACTAGCGGGATTCCTGAGCAGTTCTTC
. TRBJ1-5 few TRBV5-1 CASSWESNQPQHF TGCGCCAGCAGCTGGGAGAGCAATCAGCCCCAGCATTTT
TRBD2 TRBJ2-3 . TRBV12-5 CASGLGTSGQTDTQYF TGTGCTAGTGGCCTCGGGACTAGCGGGCAGACAGATACGCAGTATTTT
. TRBJ2-1 . TRBV10-1 CASSERSAAPSNEQFF TGCGCCAGCAGTGAAAGGTCCGCGGCCCCCTCCAATGAGCAGTTCTTC
TRBD2 TRBJ2-6 . TRBV25-1 CASSERGRAKGGANVLTF TGTGCCAGCAGTGAACGCGGGAGGGCCAAGGGTGGGGCCAACGTCCTGACTTTC
TRBD1 TRBJ1-2 medium-sized TRBV4-3 CASSQEGQGASGYTF TGCGCCAGCAGCCAAGAGGGACAGGGGGCCTCTGGCTACACCTTC
. TRBJ2-7 medium-sized TRBV2 CASMGLLLYEQYF TGTGCCAGCATGGGGCTCCTACTCTACGAGCAGTACTTC
TRBD2 TRBJ2-5 . TRBV9 CASSVGFGLAGGLGTQYF TGTGCCAGCAGCGTAGGTTTTGGACTAGCGGGGGGGCTGGGGACCCAGTACTTC
. TRBJ2-7 . TRBV6-1 CASRVRGVAYEQYF TGTGCCAGCAGGGTACGCGGGGTAGCCTACGAGCAGTACTTC
. TRBJ1-2 few TRBV6-1 CASSEDLLASGGYTF TGTGCCAGCAGTGAAGATCTACTGGCTTCGGGTGGCTACACCTTC
. TRBJ2-1 . TRBV28 CASEGAGGYNEQFF TGTGCCAGCGAAGGGGCCGGGGGATACAATGAGCAGTTCTTC